The next 20 T cell receptor beta chains were all read from a single sample in a study of T cell responses to AZD1222 COVID-19 vaccine. Clones were sequenced by immunoSEQ multiplex PCR, and TCRdb holds only the in-frame ones, with some missing. The sample shows more than 95,000 clones, around 88% of them seen only once. Sequencing used peripheral blood, obtained on day 0 of AZD1222 vaccination. The receptors stem from an adult in good health.

The rearrangement links TRBV24-1 to TRBJ2-3, with a weak D call TRBD1 (6 bases). This CDR3 region has 13 residues. From germline, CDR1 is KGHDR and CDR2 SFDVKD. V was pared by 7 bases and J by 6 bases, with 13 bases between. In DNA form, the CDR3 reads TGTGCCACCAGGCGTCAGGGGACCGATACGCAGTATTTT. It yields the protein CATRRQGTDTQYF.

V gene TRBV7-2 combines with J gene TRBJ1-1; 8 nucleotides agree with TRBD1. CDR3 size: 15 residues. Germline V lookup: CDR1 SGHTA, CDR2 FQGNSA. V shed 5 bases, J shed 1 base, and the junction held 6 bases outside the gene matches. In DNA form, the CDR3 reads TGTGCCAGCAGCCTAAAGGACAGGGAGAACACTGAAGCTTTCTTT. This gives the protein CASSLKDRENTEAFF. The full variable domain, its missing parts supplied by reference TRBV7-2 and TRBJ1-1, is GAGVSQSPSNKVTEKGKDVELRCDPISGHTALYWYRQSLGQGLEFLIYFQGNSAPDKSGLPSDRFSAERTGGSVSTLTIQRTQQEDSAVYLCASSLKDRENTEAFFGQGTRLTVV.

This sequence joins TRBV19 and TRBJ2-7; 9 bases map to TRBD1. Germline V CDR1 and CDR2: LNHDA, SQIVND (reference sequence). V lost 7 bases, J lost 4 bases, and 5 bases stayed unmatched. The CDR3 length is 13 residues. In DNA, the CDR3 is TGTGCCAGTAAGGGACAGGGAGTTTACGAGCAGTACTTC. Its protein is CASKGQGVYEQYF.

V and J are TRBV5-1 and TRBJ1-3; 9 nucleotides line up with TRBD1. The CDR3 consists of 18 residues. From germline, CDR1 is SGHRS and CDR2 YFSETQ. After removal of 1 base from V and 2 bases from J, the junction contained 10 bases not matched to a gene. CDR3 sequence: CASSLLQQGAETGNTIYF. In DNA, the CDR3 is TGCGCCAGCAGCTTGCTCCAACAGGGGGCCGAGACTGGAAACACCATATATTTT.

The chain couples TRBV3-1 (or the pseudogene TRBV3-2) to TRBJ2-2; D not certain. Looked up from germline, CDR1 is LGHDT and CDR2 is YNNKEL (reference sequence). The CDR3 has 17 amino acids. Trimming shortened V by 1 base and J by 0 bases, and 12 bases separated the two germline ends. The DNA of the CDR3 is TGTGCCAGCAGCCAAGGAGGTCGGCGGACGAACACCGGGGAGCTGTTTTTT. This sequence encodes CASSQGGRRTNTGELFF.

The gene calls are TRBV6-6 and TRBJ2-7; 8 bases agree with TRBD1. The V and J ends lost 5 bases and 4 bases, in that order; junction bases with no gene match: 7. Germline CDR1 reads MNHNY; CDR2 reads SVGAGI (reference sequence). The CDR3 is made up of 14 amino acids. CDR3 protein: CASSPTGAGYEQYF. In DNA, the CDR3 is TGTGCCAGCAGTCCGACAGGGGCAGGGTACGAGCAGTACTTC.

The V gene is TRBV19, the J gene TRBJ1-5; TRBD1 agrees at 7 bases. The CDR3 runs 13 residues. Unmatched junction bases numbered 4, after V lost 5 bases and J lost 6 bases. The germline V gene has CDR1 LNHDA and CDR2 SQIVND (reference sequence). CDR3 residues: CASSDRQGQPQHF. Written as DNA, the CDR3 is TGTGCCAGTAGTGATCGACAGGGTCAGCCCCAGCATTTT.

There are a few counts of this clone. V and J are TRBV20-1 and TRBJ2-7; D is unresolved. Germline lookup yields CDR1 DFQATT and CDR2 SNEGSKA (reference sequence). The CDR3 runs to 10 residues. Trimming took off 6 bases at V and 7 bases at J, with 10 bases between the two ends. CDR3 DNA sequence: TGCAGTGCAGCCTTTAGTGAGCAGTACTTC. Protein product: CSAAFSEQYF.

The chain links TRBV2 to TRBJ1-5, with D tentatively TRBD1 (6 bases). This CDR3 has 18 amino acids. CDR1 and CDR2 from the germline V gene are SNHLY and FYNNEI. V was pared by 2 bases and J by 2 bases, with 19 bases between. In nucleotides, the CDR3 is TGTGCCAGCAGTGAATTCCAGGGGAGGGGACCGGGCAATCAGCCCCAGCATTTT. Translated: CASSEFQGRGPGNQPQHF.

On this clone: The sample contains more than one DNA sequence encoding this CDR3. The CDR3, as DNA: TGTGCCAGCAGTTTAGGTGCTGGCTACACCTTC. It yields the protein CASSLGAGYTF. The chain has TRBV28 and TRBJ1-2; D unclear. There are 11 residues in the CDR3. Germline loops: CDR1 MDHEN, CDR2 SYDVKM. The V end lost 2 bases, the J end lost 7 bases, and 5 bases lay between the germline ends.

The chain's CDR3 is CASSLRTGYTGELFF. CDR3 nucleotides: TGTGCCAGCAGCTTAAGGACAGGGTACACCGGGGAGCTGTTTTTT. This chain links TRBV7-3 with TRBJ2-2; 8 bases are a match to TRBD1. V shed 1 base, J shed 3 bases, and the junction held 1 base outside the gene matches. The CDR3 extends over 15 amino acids. CDR1 and CDR2 (germline): SGHTA, FQGTGA. The whole variable domain, remainder taken from reference TRBV7-3 and TRBJ2-2, is GAGVSQTPSNKVTEKGKYVELRCDPISGHTALYWYRQSLGQGPEFLIYFQGTGAADDSGLPNDRFFAVRPEGSVSTLKIQRTERGDSAVYLCASSLRTGYTGELFFGEGSRLTVL.

The chain has TRBV2 and TRBJ2-2, with TRBD2 matching 7 bases. CDR1 is SNHLY, CDR2 FYNNEI, per germline. Trimming cost V 4 bases and J 4 bases; bases outside gene matches: 6. CDR3 length: 15 amino acids. CDR3 region: CASSAREGGTGELFF. The DNA of the CDR3 is TGTGCCAGCAGTGCGAGGGAGGGTGGCACCGGGGAGCTGTTTTTT.

The chain uses TRBV7-2 and TRBJ2-5, with unresolved D. The CDR3 runs to 11 residues. CDR1 and CDR2 from the germline V gene are SGHTA and FQGNSA. The V end lost 6 bases, the J end lost 2 bases, and 4 bases lay between the germline ends. The CDR3 bases are TGTGCCAGCAGGTGGCAAGAGACCCAGTACTTC. Translation gives CASRWQETQYF.

The chain carries TRBV7-9 and TRBJ1-1, with D hard to call. Germline V gives CDR1 SEHNR, CDR2 FQNEAQ (reference sequence). With 3 bases removed from V and 0 bases from J, the gap between germline ends came to 11 bases. The CDR3 is 15 amino acids. For the CDR3, the DNA is TGTGCCAGCAGCTTGACCGGGATCTTGAACACTGAAGCTTTCTTT. Encoded protein: CASSLTGILNTEAFF. The complete variable domain, with remaining parts taken from reference TRBV7-9 and TRBJ1-1, reads DTGVSQNPRHKITKRGQNVTFRCDPISEHNRLYWYRQTLGQGPEFLTYFQNEAQLEKSRLLSDRFSAERPKGSFSTLEIQRTEQGDSAMYLCASSLTGILNTEAFFGQGTRLTVV.

The chain joins TRBV6-4 to TRBJ1-2, with 9 bases that match TRBD1. The CDR3 totals 15 residues. The ends lost 3 bases at V and 3 bases at J; junction bases unmatched: 5. Looked up from germline, CDR1 is MRHNA and CDR2 is SNTAGT. The CDR3 nucleotides are TGTGCCAGCAGTGATAGGACAGGGGCGGACTATGGCTACACCTTC. Translated, it gives CASSDRTGADYGYTF.

This clone appeared once. The V gene is TRBV2, the J gene TRBJ1-5, with D perhaps TRBD1 (5 bases). Trimming stripped 2 bases from V and 6 bases from J, with 11 bases between. The germline V gene has CDR1 SNHLY and CDR2 FYNNEI. The length of the CDR3 is 14 residues. CDR3 nucleotides: TGTGCCAGCAGTGAATGGGGGAAAAGTCAGCCCCAGCATTTT. Its translation is CASSEWGKSQPQHF.

The chain recombines TRBV29-1 with TRBJ1-2, with D tentatively TRBD1 (6 bases). This CDR3 has 14 amino acids. Trimming cost V 2 bases and J 1 base, with 11 bases left between them. Per germline, CDR1 SQVTM and CDR2 ANQGSEA. The CDR3 protein is CSVERGALNYGYTF. The CDR3 region has the DNA TGCAGCGTTGAACGGGGGGCCCTTAACTATGGCTACACCTTC.

This chain connects TRBV7-2 to TRBJ1-2; a possible D gene is TRBD1 (5 bases). The germline gives CDR1 SGHTA, CDR2 FQGNSA. CDR3 length: 14 amino acids. V was trimmed by 4 bases and J by 5 bases, leaving 14 bases between them. The CDR3 region is CASSYPGPKYGYTF. Written as DNA, the CDR3 is TGTGCCAGCAGCTATCCGGGACCAAAATATGGCTACACCTTC.

For the CDR3, the DNA is TGTGCCAGCAGCCATCGAAATCCCATTTACAAAGTCGGGCACGTCCTGACTTTC. Protein: CASSHRNPIYKVGHVLTF. The chain carries TRBV3-1 (or the pseudogene TRBV3-2) and TRBJ2-6, with D unresolved. This CDR3 has 18 amino acids. V gave up 3 bases and J gave up 11 bases, with 26 bases separating them. Germline CDR1 reads LGHDT; CDR2 reads YNNKEL (reference sequence).

This sequence joins TRBV4-1 and TRBJ2-3; either TRBD1 or TRBD2 may supply D (5 bases each). Trimming cost V 3 bases and J 6 bases, with 10 bases left between them. From germline, CDR1 is MGHRA and CDR2 YSYEKL. The CDR3 loop spans 13 amino acids. The DNA of the CDR3 is TGCGCCAGCAGCCACGCAGGGACCGATACGCAGTATTTT. Protein sequence: CASSHAGTDTQYF.